This T cell receptor beta chain was found in a study of T cell responses to AZD1222 COVID-19 vaccine. A note on this clone: Its antigen remains unknown.

The assay was immunoSEQ multiplex PCR, and TCRdb's table has in-frame clones only and misses some. There are some 140,000 clones in the sample; 85% occur only once, and around 8% lies in the top ten. Study results and caveats: Following two doses of AZD1222, Spike-specific TCR breadth and depth rose. Among those given AZD1222, only six were seropositive at baseline. Clonal diversity may have been underestimated, and the donors were mostly white British, with more females than males.

The germline V gene has CDR1 WNHNN and CDR2 SYGVQD (reference sequence). V lost 5 bases to trimming and J lost 3 bases, with 10 bases between them. The CDR3 totals 13 residues. The rearrangement uses TRBV10-1 and TRBJ1-2, with no clear D. Specimen: peripheral blood, collected 28 days after the second dose of the MenACWY control vaccine. This clonotype was sampled from an adult who received the MenACWY meningococcal vaccine as a control. The CDR3 DNA sequence: TGCGCCAGCAGTTTAACCCACGACTATGGCTACACCTTC. Translated: CASSLTHDYGYTF.